The 19 T cell receptor beta chains presented below share a single source sample, sequenced in a study of blood T cells in healthy people across ages. Next came a second PCR, run for roughly 6 to 11 cycles, which used a sample-barcoded 5' primer along with a J-beta primer mix. TCRdb re-analysed the 5' RACE reads in MiXCR, keeping a single row per CDR3 protein. The profile shows roughly 1 million distinct CDR3 sequences, almost 25% of them singletons. These records were also assigned to another study, of T cells of mothers and their children.

Sequencing was performed on blood. Receptors originate from a girl aged 2-10 years in good health.

This clonotype showed up just a few times. V is TRBV7-9 and J is TRBJ2-1, with TRBD2 identical over 9 bases. The length of the CDR3 is 16 residues. After removal of 5 bases from V and 2 bases from J, the junction contained 7 bases not matched to a gene. CDR1 is SEHNR, CDR2 FQNEAQ, per germline (reference sequence). The CDR3 protein is CASSPEGGRAYNEQFF. In DNA form, the CDR3 reads TGTGCCAGCAGCCCAGAGGGCGGGAGGGCCTACAATGAGCAGTTCTTC.

This clonotype appeared a few times. The rearrangement uses TRBV7-3 and TRBJ2-5; D may be TRBD2 (5 bases). The J call could be wrong; TRBJ2-1 is a better fit for the DNA end. CDR1 SGHTA and CDR2 FQGTGA come from the germline V gene. The CDR3 consists of 18 residues. Written as DNA, the CDR3 is TGTGCCAGCAGCTTAAAGGACCTAAGCGGAACCAAATACAATGAGCAGTTCTTC. It is translated as CASSLKDLSGTKYNEQFF.

This clonotype has just a few counts. The chain couples TRBV7-9 to TRBJ2-5; D may be TRBD2 (5 bases). Germline CDR1 is SEHNR and CDR2 is FQNEAQ (reference sequence). CDR3 length: 12 residues. Trimming removed 4 bases from V and 10 bases from J, with 13 bases in between. In nucleotides, the CDR3 is TGTGCCAGCAGCTCAACCCGGGATCTCCAGTACTTC. This gives the protein CASSSTRDLQYF.

This clonotype is a singleton in its sample. The chain uses TRBV7-8 and TRBJ2-3; no clear D. Germline V lookup: CDR1 SGHVS, CDR2 FQNEAQ. V lost 5 bases and J 2 bases, leaving 17 bases between the germline ends. The CDR3 is 16 amino acids. CDR3 in DNA: TGTGCCAGCAGCCTCCGTGAAGGCTCCACCACAGATACGCAGTATTTT. Protein sequence: CASSLREGSTTDTQYF.

The rearrangement joins TRBV20-1 to TRBJ2-7, with 11 bases that match TRBD2. The ends lost 0 bases at V and 3 bases at J; junction bases unmatched: 1. The germline V gene has CDR1 DFQATT and CDR2 SNEGSKA (reference sequence). This CDR3 is 14 amino acids long. The CDR3 nucleotides read TGCAGTGCTAGAGACCTAGCGGGGGGCTACGAGCAGTACTTC. Translated: CSARDLAGGYEQYF.

This chain joins TRBV11-3 and TRBJ2-7; weak D call: TRBD1 (6 bases). V was cut by 1 base and J by 5 bases, with 9 bases left in between. CDR1 and CDR2 (germline): SGHNT, YENEEA. This CDR3 is built from 13 residues. The CDR3: CASSLARGDEQYF. The CDR3 DNA sequence: TGTGCCAGCAGCTTAGCCAGGGGCGACGAGCAGTACTTC.

The chain uses TRBV29-1 and TRBJ2-7, with D possibly being TRBD2 (5 bases). Germline assignment: CDR1 SQVTM and CDR2 ANQGSEA. The CDR3 is 16 residues long. V lost 2 bases and J 3 bases, leaving 20 bases between the germline ends. In DNA, the CDR3 is TGCAGCGTTGAATTCGCGGGCGACCAGGAAAACTACGAGCAGTACTTC. Amino acids: CSVEFAGDQENYEQYF.

The rearrangement uses TRBV5-1 and TRBJ2-5; a possible D gene is TRBD2 (5 bases). Germline V gene lookup returns CDR1 SGHRS and CDR2 YFSETQ. The CDR3 totals 13 residues. Trimming took 4 bases from V and 2 from J, leaving 9 bases between them. CDR3: CASSAGVQETQYF. As DNA, the CDR3 is TGCGCCAGCAGCGCCGGGGTTCAAGAGACCCAGTACTTC.

This clonotype was found once. The chain links TRBV4-2 to TRBJ2-1; perhaps TRBD2 as D (5 bases). The germline gives CDR1 LGHNA, CDR2 YNFKEQ. There are 15 residues in the CDR3. The V end lost 1 base, the J end lost 9 bases, and 16 bases lay between the germline ends. The CDR3 coding sequence is TGTGCCAGCAGCCAAGTTGGGTTAGCGAGGCGTGAGCAGTTCTTC. It yields the protein CASSQVGLARREQFF.

The sample holds a few counts of this clonotype. The V and J genes are TRBV12-3 or TRBV12-4 and TRBJ2-5; 7 bases map to TRBD1. V shed 5 bases and J 7 bases; nucleotides not matched to a gene: 7. There are 13 residues in the CDR3. The CDR3 nucleotides read TGTGCCAGCAGTCCCCGACAGGGAAGGACCCAGTACTTC. It encodes CASSPRQGRTQYF.

The chain uses TRBV7-8 and TRBJ2-5; D is uncertain. The J call may be mistaken, given a closer DNA end match to TRBJ2-7. This CDR3 contains 14 residues. Germline V gene sequence: CDR1 SGHVS, CDR2 FQNEAQ. The CDR3 DNA reads as TGTGCCAGCAGCTTAGGCTGGTCTAGTCCCGAGCAGTACTTC. Amino acids: CASSLGWSSPEQYF.

The rearrangement links TRBV10-3 to TRBJ2-4; 11 nucleotides agree with TRBD2. This CDR3 has 17 residues. The germline V gene encodes CDR1 ENHRY and CDR2 SYGVKD. Unmatched junction bases numbered 3, after V lost 2 bases and J lost 0 bases. The CDR3: CAISERLAGLAKNIQYF. The CDR3 coding sequence is TGTGCCATCAGTGAGAGACTAGCGGGGCTAGCCAAAAACATTCAGTACTTC.

The V call is TRBV7-2, the J call TRBJ2-7; D not resolved. The V gene's germline CDR1 is SGHTA and CDR2 FQGNSA. The CDR3 totals 15 residues. V lost 0 bases and J lost 0, with 9 bases in between. In DNA form, the CDR3 reads TGTGCCAGCAGCTTAGCTAATTTGCCCTCCTACGAGCAGTACTTC. It encodes CASSLANLPSYEQYF.

This clonotype was observed a handful of times. The CDR3 DNA sequence: TGTGCCACCAAGGATAGGGGGTCCTACGAGCAGTACTTC. This gives the protein CATKDRGSYEQYF. The rearrangement joins TRBV2 to TRBJ2-7; weak D call: TRBD1 (6 bases). CDR1 is SNHLY and CDR2 is FYNNEI in the germline V gene. This CDR3 has 13 amino acids. Trimming took off 10 bases at V and 1 base at J, with 14 bases between the two ends.

This clonotype was detected a few times. The chain combines TRBV15 with TRBJ1-3; D uncertain. V was trimmed by 0 bases and J by 0 bases, leaving 12 bases between them. Looked up from germline, CDR1 is LNHNV and CDR2 is YYDKDF (reference sequence). CDR3 size: 17 residues. CDR3 sequence: CATSRDPISGSGNTIYF. The CDR3 DNA follows: TGTGCCACCAGCAGAGATCCCATCAGCGGCTCTGGAAACACCATATATTTT. Based on the CDR3 plus reference TRBV15 and TRBJ1-3, the full variable domain is DAMVIQNPRYQVTQFGKPVTLSCSQTLNHNVMYWYQQKSSQAPKLLFHYYDKDFNNEADTPDNFQSRRPNTSFCFLDIRSPGLGDTAMYLCATSRDPISGSGNTIYFGEGSWLTVV.

This CDR3 reads CASWSRRAEAFF. Written as DNA, the CDR3 is TGTGCCAGCTGGAGTAGGAGGGCCGAAGCTTTCTTT. The chain has TRBV6-5 and TRBJ1-1; D gene uncertain. CDR1 and CDR2 from the germline V gene are MNHEY and SVGAGI. V was pared by 8 bases and J by 8 bases, with 15 bases between. This CDR3 contains 12 residues.

The genes are TRBV5-1 and TRBJ1-3; D remains unclear. Germline CDR1 is SGHRS and CDR2 is YFSETQ. The CDR3 is made up of 16 amino acids. Trimming removed 4 bases from V and 0 bases from J, with 14 bases in between. CDR3 DNA sequence: TGCGCCAGCAGCCCCACCGTATTGAGCTCTGGAAACACCATATATTTT. The encoded protein is CASSPTVLSSGNTIYF.

Notes on this clonotype: No DNA is shown, since the ends of the CDR3 on it are uncertain; the CDR3 is the one TCRdb lists. This sequence joins TRBV10-3 and TRBJ1-2; the table calls TRBD1, which could not be checked here. Germline V gene lookup returns CDR1 ENHRY and CDR2 SYGVKD. With termini counted, the CDR3 has 11 amino acids. The CDR3: CAHRGEYGCTF.

V and J are TRBV5-1 and TRBJ2-1; 8 positions agree with TRBD1. CDR3 length equals 17 residues. Trimming removed 2 bases from V and 4 bases from J; junction bases left unmatched: 11. The germline CDR1 and CDR2 sequences are SGHRS and YFSETQ. CDR3 loop: CASSFHVDRGEYNEQFF. Written as DNA, the CDR3 is TGCGCCAGCAGCTTCCACGTCGACAGGGGCGAGTACAATGAGCAGTTCTTC.